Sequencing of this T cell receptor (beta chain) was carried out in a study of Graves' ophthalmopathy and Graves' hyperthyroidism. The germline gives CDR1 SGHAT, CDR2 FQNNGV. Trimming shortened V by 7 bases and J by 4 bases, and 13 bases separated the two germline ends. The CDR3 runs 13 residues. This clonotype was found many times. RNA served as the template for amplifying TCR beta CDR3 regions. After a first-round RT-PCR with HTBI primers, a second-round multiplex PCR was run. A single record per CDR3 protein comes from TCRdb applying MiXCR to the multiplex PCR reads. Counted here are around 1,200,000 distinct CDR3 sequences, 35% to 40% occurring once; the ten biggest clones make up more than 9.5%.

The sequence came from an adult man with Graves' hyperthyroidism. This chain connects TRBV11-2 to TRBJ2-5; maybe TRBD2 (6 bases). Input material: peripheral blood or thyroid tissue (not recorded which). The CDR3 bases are TGTGCCAGCAAGGACGAGCGGGCAGAGACCCAGTACTTC. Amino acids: CASKDERAETQYF. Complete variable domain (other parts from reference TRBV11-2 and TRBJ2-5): EAGVAQSPRYKIIEKRQSVAFWCNPISGHATLYWYQQILGQGPKLLIQFQNNGVVDDSQLPKDRFSAERLKGVDSTLKIQPAKLEDSAVYLCASKDERAETQYFGPGTRLLVL.